The clone carrying this TCR beta chain occurred a few times. The data stem from a study of control samples from healthy donors and cancer patients. The repertoire was sequenced with immunoSEQ multiplex PCR; TCRdb's copy has only in-frame clones and lacks some. The sample lists roughly 68,000 clones; about 83% were seen once. With 3 bases clipped from V and 1 base from J, the junction kept 6 bases outside the gene matches. Looked up from germline, CDR1 is LGHNA and CDR2 is YSLEER. CDR3 length: 16 residues. The gene calls are TRBV4-3 and TRBJ1-3; 7 nucleotides agree with TRBD1. This TCR was sampled from a man aged 55 to 70 in good health. The sample consisted of blood. Here the CDR3 reads CASSQAKTGSGNTIYF. The CDR3, as DNA: TGCGCCAGCAGCCAGGCGAAGACAGGGTCTGGAAACACCATATATTTT.